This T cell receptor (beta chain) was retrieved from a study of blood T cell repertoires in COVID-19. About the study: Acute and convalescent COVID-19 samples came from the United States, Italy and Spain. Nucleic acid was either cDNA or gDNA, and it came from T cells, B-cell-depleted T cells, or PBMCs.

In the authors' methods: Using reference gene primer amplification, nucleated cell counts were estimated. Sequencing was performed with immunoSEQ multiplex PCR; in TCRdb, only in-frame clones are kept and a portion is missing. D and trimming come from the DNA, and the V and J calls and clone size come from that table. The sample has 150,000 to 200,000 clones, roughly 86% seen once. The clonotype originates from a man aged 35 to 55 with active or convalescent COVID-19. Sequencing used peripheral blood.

This chain's CDR3 is CATSRDLATTNEKLFF. The CDR3 nucleotides read TGTGCCACCAGCAGAGATCTGGCAACAACTAATGAAAAACTGTTTTTT. The rearrangement uses TRBV15 and TRBJ1-4; D remains ambiguous. Trimming stripped 0 bases from V and 0 bases from J, with 8 bases between. From germline, CDR1 is LNHNV and CDR2 YYDKDF (reference sequence). The CDR3 is made up of 16 amino acids.